The 17 T cell receptor beta chains below come from one sample, sequenced in a study of cytomegalovirus exposure and HLA in healthy donors. It was with 60 Vbeta and 13 Jbeta primers that the PCR ran. Sequencing was performed with immunoSEQ multiplex PCR; in TCRdb, only in-frame clones are kept and a portion is missing. The profile shows roughly 130,000 clones, more than 75% of them singletons. Sequencing was done on a sample of PBMCs. The receptors stem from a female donor in good health and CMV-seronegative.

In this sample, this clone turned up once. This rearrangement joins TRBV11-2 to TRBJ2-7; no definite D call. The CDR3 is made up of 15 amino acids. Deletions cut 5 bases from V and 2 bases from J, with 16 bases between. CDR1 SGHAT and CDR2 FQNNGV come from the germline V gene. The CDR3 nucleotides read TGTGCCAGCAGCCCTCAGTTGGTTAAGACCTACGAGCAGTACTTC. It yields the protein CASSPQLVKTYEQYF.

The chain employs TRBV18 and TRBJ1-5, with TRBD1 matching 9 bases. The CDR3 is made up of 17 amino acids. Germline V gene lookup returns CDR1 KGHSH and CDR2 LQKENI. V was clipped by 3 bases and J by 2 bases; unmatched bases: 8. CDR3 bases: TGTGCCAGCTCACCCCCGGGACAGGGTTATGGCAATCAGCCCCAGCATTTT. It codes for CASSPPGQGYGNQPQHF.

The CDR3 reads CASSVGTDRFYEQYF. CDR3 nucleotides: TGTGCCAGCAGCGTAGGTACGGACAGGTTCTACGAGCAGTACTTC. The chain uses TRBV9 and TRBJ2-7; TRBD1 aligns across 7 bases. This CDR3 is built from 15 residues. The germline V gene encodes CDR1 SGDLS and CDR2 YYNGEE. The J segment lost 3 bases and the V segment lost 0 bases, leaving 6 bases of the junction unmatched.

The V gene is TRBV5-6, the J gene TRBJ2-2; D is possibly TRBD2 (7 bases). The CDR3 extends over 17 amino acids. Germline assignment: CDR1 SGHDT and CDR2 YYEEEE. V was cut by 0 bases and J by 6 bases, with 18 bases left in between. In nucleotides, the CDR3 is TGTGCCAGCAGCTTGGGGGGGGGCAGGCAAGTTGCCGGGGAGCTGTTTTTT. It specifies CASSLGGGRQVAGELFF. Drawing the rest from reference TRBV5-6 and TRBJ2-2, the complete variable domain is DAGVTQSPTHLIKTRGQQVTLRCSPKSGHDTVSWYQQALGQGPQFIFQYYEEEERQRGNFPDRFSGHQFPNYSSELNVNALLLGDSALYLCASSLGGGRQVAGELFFGEGSRLTVL.

J is TRBJ2-1 and V is TRBV7-2; a possible D gene is TRBD2 (6 bases). The V end lost 0 bases, the J end lost 0 bases, and 9 bases lay between the germline ends. Germline V gene lookup returns CDR1 SGHTA and CDR2 FQGNSA. The CDR3 sequence is 16 residues long. In DNA, the CDR3 is TGTGCCAGCAGCTTAGCAGGGACTGGCTCCTACAATGAGCAGTTCTTC. As protein: CASSLAGTGSYNEQFF.

This chain uses TRBV5-4 with TRBJ2-3; TRBD2 matches at 12 bases. The trim removed 1 base at V and 8 bases at J, leaving 2 bases unmatched. Germline CDR1 and CDR2: SGHNT and YYREEE (reference sequence). This CDR3 has 14 residues. Written as DNA, the CDR3 is TGTGCCAGCAGCTTGCTAGCGGGGGGGGGTACGCAGTATTTT. It is translated as CASSLLAGGGTQYF. Variable domain in full (rest from reference TRBV5-4 and TRBJ2-3): ETGVTQSPTHLIKTRGQQVTLRCSSQSGHNTVSWYQQALGQGPQFIFQYYREEENGRGNFPPRFSGLQFPNYSSELNVNALELDDSALYLCASSLLAGGGTQYFGPGTRLTVL.

The chain links TRBV12-5 to TRBJ2-7; weak D call: TRBD2 (6 bases). Germline CDR1 LGHNT, CDR2 FRNRAP. Trimming shortened V by 0 bases and J by 0 bases, and 18 bases separated the two germline ends. The CDR3 length is 18 residues. Written as DNA, the CDR3 is TGTGCTAGTGGTTTGGTAGTAGGGACGGGAGAAAGCTCCTACGAGCAGTACTTC. Translation gives CASGLVVGTGESSYEQYF.

This chain uses TRBV7-2 with TRBJ1-5; D call uncertain. The CDR3 spans 12 residues. Trimming removed 5 bases from V and 9 bases from J, with 11 bases in between. Germline V gives CDR1 SGHTA, CDR2 FQGNSA. The CDR3: CASSPEHRPQHF. Written as DNA, the CDR3 is TGTGCCAGCAGCCCTGAGCACCGGCCCCAGCATTTT.

The chain joins TRBV7-2 to TRBJ2-5, with TRBD2 matching 8 bases. Germline-derived CDR1 and CDR2 are SGHTA and FQGNSA. CDR3 length equals 15 residues. The ends lost 0 bases at V and 5 bases at J; junction bases unmatched: 5. CDR3 loop: CASSLASGGGETQYF. The DNA of the CDR3 is TGTGCCAGCAGCTTAGCCAGCGGGGGAGGGGAGACCCAGTACTTC.

This chain links TRBV9 with TRBJ2-1; 12 nucleotides agree with TRBD2. V shed 0 bases and J 7 bases; nucleotides not matched to a gene: 2. Germline V gene lookup returns CDR1 SGDLS and CDR2 YYNGEE. There are 15 residues in the CDR3. The CDR3 coding sequence is TGTGCCAGCAGCGTAGGCACTAGCGGGAGGAATGAGCAGTTCTTC. Its protein is CASSVGTSGRNEQFF.

The chain uses TRBV27 and TRBJ1-1; tentative D call: TRBD1 (6 bases). This CDR3 is built from 14 residues. The germline CDR1 and CDR2 sequences are MNHEY and SMNVEV (reference sequence). The V gene lost 2 bases and the J gene lost 4 bases, with 11 bases spanning the gap. DNA of the CDR3: TGTGCCAGCAGTTTACAGGGGCGGATCACTGAAGCTTTCTTT. The encoded protein is CASSLQGRITEAFF.

The V call is TRBV29-1, the J call TRBJ2-3, with D unclear. The V end lost 7 bases, the J end lost 4 bases, and 12 bases lay between the germline ends. The germline CDR1 and CDR2 sequences are SQVTM and ANQGSEA. CDR3 length equals 12 residues. The CDR3 nucleotides read TGCAGCGCCACTGCCCCCCCAGATACGCAGTATTTT. Translated: CSATAPPDTQYF.

The chain uses TRBV29-1 and TRBJ2-7; 10 bases are shared with TRBD1. CDR3 size: 13 residues. The germline V gene has CDR1 SQVTM and CDR2 ANQGSEA. Losses at the gene ends were 4 bases for V and 4 bases for J; bases not matched to a gene: 4. This chain's CDR3 is CSVGQGAIYEQYF. The CDR3 DNA sequence: TGCAGCGTTGGACAGGGGGCAATTTACGAGCAGTACTTC.

Turning to this clone: This specimen includes other DNA sequences encoding the same CDR3. The chain links TRBV7-2 to TRBJ2-7, with TRBD1 identical over 8 bases. Germline CDR1 and CDR2: SGHTA and FQGNSA. V lost 5 bases and J lost 0; bases outside the gene matches: 6. CDR3 size: 15 residues. CDR3 sequence (DNA): TGTGCCAGCAGCCGCGGACAGGGTAGCTCCTACGAGCAGTACTTC. It encodes CASSRGQGSSYEQYF.

The CDR3 nucleotides are TGTGCCAGCAGCAGCGGGGGGAGCACAGATACGCAGTATTTT. Translating gives CASSSGGSTDTQYF. The genes are TRBV4-2 and TRBJ2-3; 9 bases line up with TRBD2. With 5 bases clipped from V and 0 bases from J, the junction kept 0 bases outside the gene matches. CDR1 and CDR2 (germline): LGHNA, YNFKEQ. This CDR3 comprises 14 residues.

This clone has just a few counts. V usage is TRBV6-5 and J usage is TRBJ1-5; TRBD1 matches at 8 bases. Losses at the gene ends were 6 bases for V and 5 bases for J; bases not matched to a gene: 9. Germline V gene sequence: CDR1 MNHEY, CDR2 SVGAGI. The CDR3 has 15 residues. In nucleotides, the CDR3 is TGTGCCAGCAGAGCCTCCACAGGGGGAGATCAGCCCCAGCATTTT. It is translated as CASRASTGGDQPQHF.

A few counts support this clone. V usage is TRBV4-2 and J usage is TRBJ2-3; possibly TRBD1 for D (5 bases). V gave up 0 bases and J gave up 1 base, with 8 bases separating them. The CDR3 has 15 residues. The germline V gene has CDR1 LGHNA and CDR2 YNFKEQ. In nucleotides, the CDR3 is TGTGCCAGCAGCCAAGAGGGGCTCGGCACAGATACGCAGTATTTT. Its translation is CASSQEGLGTDTQYF.